Below are 27 T cell receptor beta chains sequenced from a single sample in a study of shared clonotypes between healthy human individuals. The table came from immunoSEQ multiplex PCR; TCRdb's copy has only in-frame clones and leaves some out. The sample comprises around 95,000 clones, around half of which are singletons, and about 16% rests with the top ten. The sample was PBMCs. The receptors come from a woman aged 40 to 50 in good health. Some clones in this sample may be carry-over from other donors' samples.

This clone was recorded at least ten times. The chain has TRBV13 and TRBJ2-3, with D unresolved. The CDR3 runs 11 residues. Germline-derived CDR1 and CDR2 are PRHDT and FYEKMQ (reference sequence). Deletions cut 5 bases from V and 2 bases from J, with 2 bases between. The CDR3 coding sequence is TGTGCCAGCAGCCACACAGATACGCAGTATTTT. Protein product: CASSHTDTQYF.

For this clone: A read error likely explains this, since a far larger clone differs by one base. This sample includes further DNA sequences coding for the same CDR3. V gene TRBV6-5 combines with J gene TRBJ2-7; 7 nucleotides align to TRBD1. The CDR3 extends over 15 amino acids. The junction had 12 bases not matched to a gene; V was cut back by 5 bases and J by 5 bases. Germline CDR1 and CDR2: MNHEY and SVGAGI. The CDR3, as DNA: TGTGCCAGCAGTGTCACAGGGGAAGGGCCTAACGAGCAGTACTTC. This codes for CASSVTGEGPNEQYF.

The chain carries TRBV19 and TRBJ2-5; tentatively, D is TRBD1 (6 bases). The end of the DNA aligns better with TRBJ2-7, so the J call may be wrong. CDR1 and CDR2 from the germline V gene are LNHDA and SQIVND (reference sequence). The CDR3 spans 14 residues. The CDR3 DNA is TGTGCCAGTAGTACGTGGGGACACTCCTACGAGCAGTACTTC. This sequence encodes CASSTWGHSYEQYF.

The V and J genes are TRBV5-6 and TRBJ2-6; D unresolved. In germline, CDR1 is SGHDT, CDR2 YYEEEE. The CDR3 runs 15 residues. Trimming stripped 2 bases from V and 0 bases from J, with 6 bases between. CDR3 sequence: CASSLEYSGANVLTF. The CDR3 region has the DNA TGTGCCAGCAGCTTAGAATACTCTGGGGCCAACGTCCTGACTTTC.

This clone was seen ten or more times. The same CDR3 also results from other DNA sequences found in this sample. The chain employs TRBV30 and TRBJ1-2; D unresolved. With 1 base removed from V and 1 base from J, the gap between germline ends came to 4 bases. This CDR3 contains 12 residues. Germline V CDR1 and CDR2: GTSNPN, SVGIG (reference sequence). CDR3 sequence (DNA): TGTGCCTGGAGTGCGGTTAACTATGGCTACACCTTC. Translated: CAWSAVNYGYTF.

This clone was seen at least ten times. J is TRBJ2-1 and V is TRBV7-9; TRBD2 is a possible D gene (5 bases). Germline V gives CDR1 SEHNR, CDR2 FQNEAQ (reference sequence). CDR3 length equals 15 residues. V lost 4 bases, J lost 6 bases, and 16 bases lay in between. In DNA, the CDR3 is TGTGCCAGCAGCTCAACTAGTGGGGTTCGCAATGAGCAGTTCTTC. Translating it yields CASSSTSGVRNEQFF.

This sequence joins TRBV6-5 and TRBJ2-7; D is unclear. V gave up 5 bases and J gave up 4 bases, with 6 bases separating them. Germline V gene lookup returns CDR1 MNHEY and CDR2 SVGAGI. There are 11 residues in the CDR3. The CDR3 sequence is CASSQQYEQYF. For the CDR3, the DNA is TGTGCCAGCAGTCAACAATACGAGCAGTACTTC.

V usage is TRBV4-2 and J usage is TRBJ2-5, with 13 positions matching TRBD2. Near its end, the DNA agrees better with TRBJ2-7, so the J call may be wrong. Germline V CDR1 and CDR2: LGHNA, YNFKEQ. The length of the CDR3 is 16 residues. CDR3 DNA: TGTGCCAGCAGCCAGGGGACTAGCGGGAAACCCTACGAGCAGTACTTC. Residues: CASSQGTSGKPYEQYF.

About this clone itself: A read error may explain this, as a much larger clone is one base away. The rearrangement joins TRBV28 to TRBJ2-6; no firm D call. V gave up 7 bases and J gave up 4 bases, with 11 bases separating them. The CDR3 spans 14 residues. Germline CDR1 reads MDHEN; CDR2 reads SYDVKM. CDR3 loop: CASNLMGGANVLTF. CDR3 DNA sequence: TGTGCCAGCAATTTGATGGGCGGGGCCAACGTCCTGACTTTC.

V and J are TRBV7-9 and TRBJ1-2; no firm D call. Germline V CDR1 and CDR2: SEHNR, FQNEAQ (reference sequence). V dropped 0 bases and J dropped 6 bases, with 8 bases sitting between them. This CDR3 is built from 13 residues. The CDR3 reads CASSLAGVDGYTF. CDR3 bases: TGTGCCAGCAGCTTAGCTGGGGTGGATGGCTACACCTTC.

The rearrangement joins TRBV7-9 to TRBJ1-2; 7 bases agree with TRBD1. V trimming: 1 base; J trimming: 8 bases; junction bases outside the gene matches: 7. The CDR3 has 14 residues. Germline V CDR1 and CDR2: SEHNR, FQNEAQ (reference sequence). DNA for the CDR3: TGTGCCAGCAGCTTAGGAGGGGGCGGTAAGGGCTACACCTTC. This sequence encodes CASSLGGGGKGYTF.

This clone was found a few times. This rearrangement joins TRBV18 to TRBJ1-4, with D uncertain. CDR1 and CDR2 from the germline V gene are KGHSH and LQKENI. The length of the CDR3 is 14 residues. Trimming pared 5 bases from V and 0 bases from J, leaving 7 bases between. The chain's CDR3 is CASSATSTNEKLFF. The CDR3 DNA follows: TGTGCCAGCTCAGCAACCTCAACTAATGAAAAACTGTTTTTT.

The table lists this clone with a few counts. The rearrangement links TRBV5-6 to TRBJ1-6; possibly TRBD1 for D (6 bases). Between the trimmed V and J ends, which lost 3 bases and 3 bases, there was a span of 13 bases. The CDR3 consists of 16 residues. Germline V gives CDR1 SGHDT, CDR2 YYEEEE. The CDR3 loop is CASSSRQDYYNSPLHF. In nucleotides, the CDR3 is TGTGCCAGCAGCTCCCGACAGGACTACTATAATTCACCCCTCCACTTT.

This chain joins TRBV4-1 and TRBJ1-4, with 10 nucleotides matching TRBD1. This CDR3 spans 15 amino acids. With 5 bases clipped from V and 8 bases from J, the junction kept 8 bases outside the gene matches. CDR1 is MGHRA, CDR2 YSYEKL, per germline. The CDR3 nucleotides are TGCGCCAGCAGCTACAGACAGGGGGCGAAAGAAAAACTGTTTTTT. Its protein is CASSYRQGAKEKLFF.

This chain connects TRBV6-6 to TRBJ2-5; the match to TRBD1 covers 8 bases. V gave up 7 bases and J gave up 3 bases; unmatched junction bases: 13. The CDR3 spans 16 residues. Germline V gene sequence: CDR1 MNHNY, CDR2 SVGAGI (reference sequence). The CDR3 DNA sequence: TGTGCCAGCAATCGCGCCGGGACAGGAGCAAAAGAGACCCAGTACTTC. This codes for CASNRAGTGAKETQYF.

Concerning this clone itself: With only one base between it and a far larger clone, this is likely a read error. V gene TRBV25-1 combines with J gene TRBJ2-3; TRBD2 is a possible D gene (6 bases). Germline loops: CDR1 MGHDK, CDR2 SYGVNS. The CDR3 is 14 amino acids. CDR3 in DNA: TGTGTCAGCAGTGAAAATCTAGCGACAGATACGCAGTATTTT. Protein sequence: CVSSENLATDTQYF. Combining the CDR3 with reference TRBV25-1 and TRBJ2-3 gives the whole variable domain EADIYQTPRYLVIGTGKKITLECSQTMGHDKMYWYQQDPGMELHLIHYSYGVNSTEKGDLSSESTVSRIRTEHFPLTLESARPSHTSQYLCVSSENLATDTQYFGPGTRLTVL.

This chain links TRBV5-6 with TRBJ2-5; 8 nucleotides align to TRBD1. The J call may be incorrect, as the DNA end agrees better with TRBJ2-7. CDR3 length: 15 residues. Germline lookup yields CDR1 SGHDT and CDR2 YYEEEE. CDR3 bases: TGTGCCAGCAGCTTGGTGGCAGGGGGCAGGAACGAGCAGTACTTC. As protein: CASSLVAGGRNEQYF.

V usage is TRBV30 and J usage is TRBJ1-1, with D uncertain. The CDR3 is 13 residues long. The germline V and J ends were trimmed by 0 bases and 0 bases, with 5 bases remaining between them. CDR1 and CDR2 from the germline V gene are GTSNPN and SVGIG (reference sequence). Here the CDR3 DNA reads TGTGCCTGGAGTGTAACTATGAACACTGAAGCTTTCTTT. Protein product: CAWSVTMNTEAFF.

This chain connects TRBV30 to TRBJ2-2; perhaps TRBD2 as D (5 bases). Trimming removed 0 bases at V and 1 base at J, with 9 bases between. Germline assignment: CDR1 GTSNPN and CDR2 SVGIG (reference sequence). CDR3 size: 15 residues. This CDR3 is CAWSVAERNTGELFF. In nucleotides, the CDR3 is TGTGCCTGGAGTGTAGCGGAAAGGAACACCGGGGAGCTGTTTTTT.

The chain has TRBV25-1 and TRBJ1-4; no reliable D call. Trimming stripped 4 bases from V and 2 bases from J, with 14 bases between. The CDR3 contains 16 residues. Germline CDR1 is MGHDK and CDR2 is SYGVNS. CDR3: CASSGPYTGTNEKLFF. The CDR3 nucleotides read TGTGCCAGCAGTGGCCCGTATACCGGCACTAATGAAAAACTGTTTTTT. The full variable domain, in which reference TRBV25-1 and TRBJ1-4 provide the parts outside the CDR3, is EADIYQTPRYLVIGTGKKITLECSQTMGHDKMYWYQQDPGMELHLIHYSYGVNSTEKGDLSSESTVSRIRTEHFPLTLESARPSHTSQYLCASSGPYTGTNEKLFFGSGTQLSVL.

This clone was detected only a few times. The chain recombines TRBV5-6 with TRBJ2-2; D is unclear. V was trimmed by 1 base and J by 5 bases, leaving 9 bases between them. Germline assignment: CDR1 SGHDT and CDR2 YYEEEE. The CDR3 is 14 residues long. The CDR3 here is CASSLWVTTGELFF. CDR3 in DNA: TGTGCCAGCAGCTTGTGGGTTACGACCGGGGAGCTGTTTTTT.

The table lists this clone with many counts. Distinct nucleotide sequences in the sample also encode this CDR3. This chain uses TRBV10-3 with TRBJ2-7, with D perhaps TRBD2 (6 bases). The CDR3 extends over 14 amino acids. Germline values: CDR1 ENHRY, CDR2 SYGVKD. V lost 4 bases and J lost 5, with 15 bases in between. Here the CDR3 DNA reads TGTGCCATCAGTGGGACTACCTCGCCCAACGAGCAGTACTTC. Protein: CAISGTTSPNEQYF.

This clone was seen ten or more times. The V and J genes are TRBV6-5 and TRBJ2-7; D gene unclear. In germline, CDR1 is MNHEY, CDR2 SVGAGI. Trimming pared 10 bases from V and 1 base from J, leaving 14 bases between. The CDR3 loop spans 13 amino acids. DNA of the CDR3: TGTGCCACCCAAAAGGACCGATCCTACGAGCAGTACTTC. It encodes CATQKDRSYEQYF.

This clone has more than one count but fewer than ten. The V and J genes are TRBV5-4 and TRBJ1-2; 10 bases align to TRBD1. Trimming took 2 bases from V and 4 from J; bases not matched to a gene: 5. The length of the CDR3 is 15 residues. Germline V gene data show CDR1 as SGHNT and CDR2 as YYREEE (reference sequence). Here the CDR3 DNA reads TGTGCCAGCAGCTTTCCGGGACAGGGGTCCTATGGCTACACCTTC. As protein: CASSFPGQGSYGYTF.

This rearrangement joins TRBV2 to TRBJ2-2; no clear D. Germline V gene data show CDR1 as SNHLY and CDR2 as FYNNEI. The V and J ends lost 6 bases and 3 bases respectively, with 11 bases between them. The CDR3 consists of 14 residues. This CDR3 reads CASRVTIHTGELFF. The DNA for the CDR3 is TGTGCCAGCAGGGTGACGATTCACACCGGGGAGCTGTTTTTT.

The genes are TRBV4-2 and TRBJ1-1; 9 bases line up with TRBD1. The CDR3 loop spans 17 amino acids. The V gene end was trimmed by 4 bases and the J gene end by 0 bases; junction bases not matched to a gene: 9. The germline V gene encodes CDR1 LGHNA and CDR2 YNFKEQ. As DNA, the CDR3 is TGTGCCAGCAGCCCCGGGACAGGGCGTCCGATGAACACTGAAGCTTTCTTT. Translating gives CASSPGTGRPMNTEAFF.

The chain employs TRBV19 and TRBJ2-5, with D possibly being TRBD2 (6 bases). Trimming removed 5 bases from V and 10 bases from J, with 17 bases in between. This CDR3 contains 13 residues. Per germline, CDR1 LNHDA and CDR2 SQIVND (reference sequence). The CDR3 loop is CASSWGEFGDQYF. The CDR3 bases are TGTGCCAGTAGTTGGGGGGAGTTTGGGGACCAGTACTTC.